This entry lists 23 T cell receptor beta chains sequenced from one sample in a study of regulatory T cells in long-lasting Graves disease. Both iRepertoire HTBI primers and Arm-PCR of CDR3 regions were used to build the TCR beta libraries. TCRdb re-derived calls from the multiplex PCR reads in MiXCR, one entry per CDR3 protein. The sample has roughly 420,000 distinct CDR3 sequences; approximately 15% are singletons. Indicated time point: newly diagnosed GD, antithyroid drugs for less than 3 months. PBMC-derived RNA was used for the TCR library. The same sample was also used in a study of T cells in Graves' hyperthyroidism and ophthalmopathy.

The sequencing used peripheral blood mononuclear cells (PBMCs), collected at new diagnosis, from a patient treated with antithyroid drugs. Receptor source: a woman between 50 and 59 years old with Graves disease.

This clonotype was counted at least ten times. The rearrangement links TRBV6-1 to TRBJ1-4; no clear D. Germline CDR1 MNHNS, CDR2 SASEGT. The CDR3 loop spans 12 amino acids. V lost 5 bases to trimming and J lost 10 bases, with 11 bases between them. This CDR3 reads CASSQLQGKLFF. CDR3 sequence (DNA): TGTGCCAGCAGTCAATTACAAGGAAAACTGTTTTTT.

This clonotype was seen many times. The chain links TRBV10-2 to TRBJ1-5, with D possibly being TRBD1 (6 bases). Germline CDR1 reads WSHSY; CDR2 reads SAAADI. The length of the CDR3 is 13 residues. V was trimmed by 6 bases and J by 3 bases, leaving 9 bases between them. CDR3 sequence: CASRTGPNQPQHF. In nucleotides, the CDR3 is TGCGCCAGCAGGACAGGACCCAATCAGCCCCAGCATTTT.

The CDR3 here is CASSIPMGQGFQPQHF. The CDR3 DNA sequence: TGTGCCAGTAGTATCCCTATGGGACAGGGGTTTCAGCCCCAGCATTTT. This chain joins TRBV19 and TRBJ1-5; 10 positions agree with TRBD1. The CDR3 spans 16 residues. Germline V gene sequence: CDR1 LNHDA, CDR2 SQIVND (reference sequence). J was trimmed by 6 bases and V by 3 bases; bases with no gene match: 8.

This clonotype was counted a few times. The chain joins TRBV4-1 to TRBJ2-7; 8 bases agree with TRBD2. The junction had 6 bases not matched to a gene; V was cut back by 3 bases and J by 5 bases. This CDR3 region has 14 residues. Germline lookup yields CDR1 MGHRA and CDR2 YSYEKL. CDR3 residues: CASSHPGTSDEQYF. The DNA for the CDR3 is TGCGCCAGCAGCCATCCCGGGACTAGTGACGAGCAGTACTTC.

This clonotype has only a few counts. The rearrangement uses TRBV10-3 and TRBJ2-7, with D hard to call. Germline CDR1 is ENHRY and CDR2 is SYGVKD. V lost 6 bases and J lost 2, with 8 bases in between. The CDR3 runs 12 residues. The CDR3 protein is CAISPEPYEQYF. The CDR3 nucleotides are TGTGCCATCAGCCCCGAACCCTACGAGCAGTACTTC.

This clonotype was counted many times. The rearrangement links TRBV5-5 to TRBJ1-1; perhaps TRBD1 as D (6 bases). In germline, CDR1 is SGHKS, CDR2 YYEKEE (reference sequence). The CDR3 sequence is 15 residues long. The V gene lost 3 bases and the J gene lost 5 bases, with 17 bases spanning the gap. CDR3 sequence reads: CASSWGPTGLTEAFF. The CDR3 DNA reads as TGTGCCAGCAGCTGGGGCCCGACAGGTCTTACTGAAGCTTTCTTT.

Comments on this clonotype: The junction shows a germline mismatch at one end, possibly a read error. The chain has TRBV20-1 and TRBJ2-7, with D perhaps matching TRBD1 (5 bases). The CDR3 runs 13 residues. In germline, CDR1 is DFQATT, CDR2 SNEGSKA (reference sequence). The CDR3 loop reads CSAKGVASYEQCF. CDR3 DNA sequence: TGCAGTGCCAAAGGGGTGGCGTCCTACGAGCAGTGCTTC.

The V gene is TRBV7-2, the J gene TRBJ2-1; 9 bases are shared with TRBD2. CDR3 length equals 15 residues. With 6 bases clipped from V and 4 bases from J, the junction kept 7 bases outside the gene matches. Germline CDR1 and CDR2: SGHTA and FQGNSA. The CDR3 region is CASRMAGGTYNEQFF. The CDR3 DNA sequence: TGTGCCAGCAGGATGGCGGGAGGGACGTACAATGAGCAGTTCTTC.

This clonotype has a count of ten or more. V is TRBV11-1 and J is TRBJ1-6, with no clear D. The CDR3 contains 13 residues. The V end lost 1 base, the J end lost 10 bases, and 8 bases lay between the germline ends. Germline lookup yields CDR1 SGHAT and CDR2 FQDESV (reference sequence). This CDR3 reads CASSLVETSPLHF. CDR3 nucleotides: TGTGCCAGCAGCTTAGTGGAAACATCACCCCTCCACTTT.

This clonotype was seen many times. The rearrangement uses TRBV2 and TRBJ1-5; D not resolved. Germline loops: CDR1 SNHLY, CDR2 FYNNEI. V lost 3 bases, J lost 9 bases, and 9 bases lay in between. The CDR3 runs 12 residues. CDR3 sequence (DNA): TGTGCCAGCAGTGATAATGTTGGGCCCCAGCATTTT. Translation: CASSDNVGPQHF.

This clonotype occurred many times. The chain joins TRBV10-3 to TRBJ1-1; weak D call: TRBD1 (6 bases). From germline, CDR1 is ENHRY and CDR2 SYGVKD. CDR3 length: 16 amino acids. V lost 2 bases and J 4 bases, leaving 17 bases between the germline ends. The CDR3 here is CAISERREGGITEAFF. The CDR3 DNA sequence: TGTGCCATCAGTGAGCGGAGGGAAGGGGGAATCACTGAAGCTTTCTTT.

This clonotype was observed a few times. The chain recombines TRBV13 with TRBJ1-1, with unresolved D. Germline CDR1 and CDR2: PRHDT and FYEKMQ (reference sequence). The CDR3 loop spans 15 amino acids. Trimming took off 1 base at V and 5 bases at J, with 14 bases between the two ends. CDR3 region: CASSLDSIRPTEAFF. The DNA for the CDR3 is TGTGCCAGCAGCTTAGATTCCATTCGGCCAACTGAAGCTTTCTTT.

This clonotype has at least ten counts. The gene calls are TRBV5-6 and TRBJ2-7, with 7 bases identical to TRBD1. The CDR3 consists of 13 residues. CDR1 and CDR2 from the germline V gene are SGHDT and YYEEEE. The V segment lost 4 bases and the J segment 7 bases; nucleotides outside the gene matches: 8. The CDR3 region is CASSLGTVKEQYF. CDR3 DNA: TGTGCCAGCAGCCTAGGGACAGTTAAGGAGCAGTACTTC.

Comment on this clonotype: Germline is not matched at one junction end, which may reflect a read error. CDR3 loop: CASSVAPTYTGNAIYF. The DNA of the CDR3 is TGTGCCAGCAGCGTAGCTCCAACTTACACTGGAAACGCCATATATTTT. The rearrangement uses TRBV9 and TRBJ1-3; D is undetermined. CDR3 length: 16 amino acids. The germline CDR1 and CDR2 sequences are SGDLS and YYNGEE.

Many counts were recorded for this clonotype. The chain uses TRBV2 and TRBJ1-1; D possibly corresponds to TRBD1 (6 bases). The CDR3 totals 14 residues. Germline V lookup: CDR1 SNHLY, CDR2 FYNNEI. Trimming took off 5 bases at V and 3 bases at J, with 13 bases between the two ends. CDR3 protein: CASSKTTGYTEAFF. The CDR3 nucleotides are TGTGCCAGCAGTAAGACCACAGGGTACACTGAAGCTTTCTTT.

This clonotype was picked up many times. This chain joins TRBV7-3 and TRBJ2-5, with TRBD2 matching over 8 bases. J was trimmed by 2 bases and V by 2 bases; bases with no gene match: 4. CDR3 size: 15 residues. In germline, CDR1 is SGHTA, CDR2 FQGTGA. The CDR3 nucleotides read TGTGCCAGCAGCTTAGCGGGACTAGGGCAAGAGACCCAGTACTTC. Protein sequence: CASSLAGLGQETQYF.

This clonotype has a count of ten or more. The CDR3 DNA follows: TGTGCCAGCATCCCGACTAGCGGTTACTACGAGCAGTACTTC. Protein product: CASIPTSGYYEQYF. The chain combines TRBV7-9 with TRBJ2-7; 9 nucleotides agree with TRBD2. Germline V gives CDR1 SEHNR, CDR2 FQNEAQ (reference sequence). The CDR3 runs 14 residues. V shed 7 bases, J shed 3 bases, and the junction held 7 bases outside the gene matches.

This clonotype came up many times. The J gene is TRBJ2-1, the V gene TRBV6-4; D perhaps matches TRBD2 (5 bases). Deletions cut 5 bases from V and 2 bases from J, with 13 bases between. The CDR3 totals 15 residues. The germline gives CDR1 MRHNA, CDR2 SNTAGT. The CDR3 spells CASSPTADTYNEQFF. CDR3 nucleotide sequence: TGTGCCAGCAGTCCCACAGCGGATACCTACAATGAGCAGTTCTTC.

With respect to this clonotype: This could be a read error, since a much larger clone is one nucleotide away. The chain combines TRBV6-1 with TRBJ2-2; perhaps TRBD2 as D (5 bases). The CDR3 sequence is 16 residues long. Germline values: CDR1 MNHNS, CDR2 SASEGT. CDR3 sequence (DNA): TGTACCATCAGCGAGAGCCGGGAAGCCCTCACCGGGGAGCTGTTTTTT. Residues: CTISESREALTGELFF.

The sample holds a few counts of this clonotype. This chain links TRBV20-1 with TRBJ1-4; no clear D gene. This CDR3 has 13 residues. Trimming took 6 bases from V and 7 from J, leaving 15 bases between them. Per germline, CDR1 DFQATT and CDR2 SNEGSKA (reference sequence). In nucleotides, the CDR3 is TGCAGTGCCTACGCTCCGACGGGTGAAAAACTGTTTTTT. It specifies CSAYAPTGEKLFF.

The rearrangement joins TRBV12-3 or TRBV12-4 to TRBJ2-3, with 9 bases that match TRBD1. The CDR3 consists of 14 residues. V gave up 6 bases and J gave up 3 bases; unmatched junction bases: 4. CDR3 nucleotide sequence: TGTGCCAGCAGACGGGACAGGGCTACAGATACGCAGTATTTT. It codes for CASRRDRATDTQYF.

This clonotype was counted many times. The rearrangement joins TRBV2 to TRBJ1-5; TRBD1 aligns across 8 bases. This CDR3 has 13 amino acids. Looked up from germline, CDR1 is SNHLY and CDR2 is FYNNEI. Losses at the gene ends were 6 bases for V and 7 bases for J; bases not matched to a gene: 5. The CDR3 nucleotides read TGTGCCAGCAGGGCAACAGGGGGACAGCCCCAGCATTTT. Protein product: CASRATGGQPQHF.

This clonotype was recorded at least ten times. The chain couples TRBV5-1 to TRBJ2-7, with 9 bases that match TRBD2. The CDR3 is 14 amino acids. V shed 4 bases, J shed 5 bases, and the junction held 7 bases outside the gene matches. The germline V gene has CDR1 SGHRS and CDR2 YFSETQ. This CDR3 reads CASSLLVAGDEQYF. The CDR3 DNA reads TGCGCCAGCAGCCTCTTGGTAGCGGGAGACGAGCAGTACTTC. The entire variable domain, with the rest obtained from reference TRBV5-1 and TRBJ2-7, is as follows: KAGVTQTPRYLIKTRGQQVTLSCSPISGHRSVSWYQQTPGQGLQFLFEYFSETQRNKGNFPGRFSGRQFSNSRSEMNVSTLELGDSALYLCASSLLVAGDEQYFGPGTRLTVT.